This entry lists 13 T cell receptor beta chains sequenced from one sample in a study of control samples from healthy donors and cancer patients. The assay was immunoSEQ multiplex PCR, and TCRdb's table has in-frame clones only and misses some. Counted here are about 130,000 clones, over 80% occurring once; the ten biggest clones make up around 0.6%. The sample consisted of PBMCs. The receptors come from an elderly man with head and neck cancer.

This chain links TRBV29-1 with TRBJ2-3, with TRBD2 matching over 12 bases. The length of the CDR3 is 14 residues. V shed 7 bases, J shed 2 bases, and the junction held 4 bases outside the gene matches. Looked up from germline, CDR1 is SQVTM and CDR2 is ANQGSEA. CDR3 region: CSARTSGTTDTQYF. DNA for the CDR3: TGCAGCGCCCGGACTAGCGGGACCACAGATACGCAGTATTTT.

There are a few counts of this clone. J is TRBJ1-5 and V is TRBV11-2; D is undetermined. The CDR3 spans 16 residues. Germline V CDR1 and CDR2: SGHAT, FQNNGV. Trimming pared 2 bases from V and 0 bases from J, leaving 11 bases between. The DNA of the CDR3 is TGTGCCAGCAGCTTACGACCGGATCCTAGCAATCAGCCCCAGCATTTT. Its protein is CASSLRPDPSNQPQHF.

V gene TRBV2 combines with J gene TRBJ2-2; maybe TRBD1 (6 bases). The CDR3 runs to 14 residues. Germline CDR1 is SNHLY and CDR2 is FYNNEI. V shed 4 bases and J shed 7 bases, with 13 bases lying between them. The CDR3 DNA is TGTGCCAGCAGTGGACAGGCTGAGAGCGGGGAGCTGTTTTTT. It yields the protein CASSGQAESGELFF.

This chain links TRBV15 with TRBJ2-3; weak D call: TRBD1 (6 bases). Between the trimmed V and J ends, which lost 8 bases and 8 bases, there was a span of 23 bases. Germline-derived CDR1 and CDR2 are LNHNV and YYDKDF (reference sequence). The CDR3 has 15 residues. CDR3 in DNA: TGTGCCACCTCCCAGGCAGGGGCCGGGGCCACTACGCAGTATTTT. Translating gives CATSQAGAGATTQYF.

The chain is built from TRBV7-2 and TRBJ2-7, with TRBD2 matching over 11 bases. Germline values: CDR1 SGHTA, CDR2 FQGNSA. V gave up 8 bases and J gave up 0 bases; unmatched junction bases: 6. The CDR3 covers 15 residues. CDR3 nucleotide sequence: TGTGCCAGCGGTACTAGCGGGGGAACCTCCTACGAGCAGTACTTC. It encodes CASGTSGGTSYEQYF.

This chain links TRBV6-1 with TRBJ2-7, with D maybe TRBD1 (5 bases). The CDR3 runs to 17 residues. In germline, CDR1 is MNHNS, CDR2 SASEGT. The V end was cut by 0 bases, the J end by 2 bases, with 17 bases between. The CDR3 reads CASSEALYDSRTYEQYF. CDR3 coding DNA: TGTGCCAGCAGTGAAGCCCTCTACGACAGCCGGACCTACGAGCAGTACTTC.

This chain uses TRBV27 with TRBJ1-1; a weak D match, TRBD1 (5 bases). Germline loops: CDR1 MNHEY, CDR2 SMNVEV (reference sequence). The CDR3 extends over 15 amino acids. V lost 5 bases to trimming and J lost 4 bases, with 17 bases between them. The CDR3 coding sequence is TGTGCCAGCAGTCCTACCTACCGGGGACTCACTGAAGCTTTCTTT. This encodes CASSPTYRGLTEAFF.

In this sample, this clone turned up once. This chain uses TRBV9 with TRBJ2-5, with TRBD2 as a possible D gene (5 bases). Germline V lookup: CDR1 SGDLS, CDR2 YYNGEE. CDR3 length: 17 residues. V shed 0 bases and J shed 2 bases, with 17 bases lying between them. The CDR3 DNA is TGTGCCAGCAGCGTAGGGGCGACCGGAGGAAGACAAGAGACCCAGTACTTC. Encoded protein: CASSVGATGGRQETQYF.

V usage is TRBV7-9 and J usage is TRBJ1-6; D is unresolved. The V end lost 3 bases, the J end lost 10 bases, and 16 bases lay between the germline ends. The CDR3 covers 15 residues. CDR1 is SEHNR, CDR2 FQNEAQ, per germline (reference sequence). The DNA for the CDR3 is TGTGCCAGCAGCTTTACAGACTTCATCAGGTCACCCCTCCACTTT. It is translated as CASSFTDFIRSPLHF.

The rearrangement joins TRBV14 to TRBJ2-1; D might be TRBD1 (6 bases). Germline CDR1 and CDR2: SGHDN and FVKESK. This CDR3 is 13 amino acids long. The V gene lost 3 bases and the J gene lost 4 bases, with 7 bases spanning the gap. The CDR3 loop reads CASSHQGYNEQFF. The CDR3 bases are TGTGCCAGCAGCCACCAGGGGTACAATGAGCAGTTCTTC.

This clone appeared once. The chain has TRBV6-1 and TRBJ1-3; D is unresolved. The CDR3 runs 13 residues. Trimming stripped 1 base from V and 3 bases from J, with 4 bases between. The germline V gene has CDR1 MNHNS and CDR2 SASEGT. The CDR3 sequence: CASSEVGGNTIYF. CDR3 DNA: TGTGCCAGCAGTGAAGTAGGTGGAAACACCATATATTTT.

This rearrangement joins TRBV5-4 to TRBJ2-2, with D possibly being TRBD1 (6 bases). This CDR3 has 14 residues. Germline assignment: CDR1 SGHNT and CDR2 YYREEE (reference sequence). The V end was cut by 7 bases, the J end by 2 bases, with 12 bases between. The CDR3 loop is CASRGQSNTGELFF. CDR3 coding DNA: TGTGCCAGCCGTGGACAGAGTAACACCGGGGAGCTGTTTTTT.

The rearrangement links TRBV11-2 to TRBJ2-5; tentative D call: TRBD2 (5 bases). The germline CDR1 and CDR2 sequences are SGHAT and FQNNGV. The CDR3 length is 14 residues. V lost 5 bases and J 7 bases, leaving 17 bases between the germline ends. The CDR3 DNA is TGTGCCAGCAGCCAGACCAGCGACCGGGGGACCCAGTACTTC. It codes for CASSQTSDRGTQYF.